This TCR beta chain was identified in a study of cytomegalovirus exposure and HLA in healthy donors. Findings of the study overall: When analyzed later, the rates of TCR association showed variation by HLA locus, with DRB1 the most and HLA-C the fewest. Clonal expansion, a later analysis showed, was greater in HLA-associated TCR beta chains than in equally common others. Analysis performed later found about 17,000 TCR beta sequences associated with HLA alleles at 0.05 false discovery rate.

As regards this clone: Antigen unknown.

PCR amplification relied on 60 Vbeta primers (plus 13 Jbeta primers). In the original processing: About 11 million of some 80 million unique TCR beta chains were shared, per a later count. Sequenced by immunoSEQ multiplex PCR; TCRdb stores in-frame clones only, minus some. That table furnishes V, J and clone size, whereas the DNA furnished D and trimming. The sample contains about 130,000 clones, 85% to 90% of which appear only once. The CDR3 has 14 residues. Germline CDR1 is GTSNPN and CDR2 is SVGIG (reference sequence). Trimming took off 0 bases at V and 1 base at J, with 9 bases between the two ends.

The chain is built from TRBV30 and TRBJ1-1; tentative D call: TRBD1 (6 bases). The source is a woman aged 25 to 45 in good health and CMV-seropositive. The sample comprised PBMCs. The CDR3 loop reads CAWSVGGGNTEAFF. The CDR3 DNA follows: TGTGCCTGGAGTGTAGGGGGGGGGAACACTGAAGCTTTCTTT.